Below, 29 T cell receptor beta chains from the same sample are listed, as sequenced in a study of graft-versus-host responses after intestinal transplantation. Their antigen targets remain unknown. Data came from immunoSEQ multiplex PCR; TCRdb stores just in-frame clones and leaves some out. Of 140,000 or so clones listed, 80% to 95% are singletons. The material was unstimulated CD4+ T cells sorted from spleen or lymph node cells, obtained before intestinal transplant. The receptor source for this set is a human donor who received an intestinal transplant.

V is TRBV4-3 and J is TRBJ2-5; D is possibly TRBD2 (6 bases). The V and J ends lost 6 bases and 1 base respectively, with 12 bases between them. In germline, CDR1 is LGHNA, CDR2 YSLEER. This CDR3 has 14 residues. The CDR3 loop reads CASSPSGGQETQYF. In nucleotides, the CDR3 is TGCGCCAGCAGTCCTTCCGGGGGCCAAGAGACCCAGTACTTC.

The rearrangement links TRBV29-1 to TRBJ2-5; 12 bases fit TRBD1. Germline-derived CDR1 and CDR2 are SQVTM and ANQGSEA. The CDR3 is 13 residues long. The junction had 5 bases not matched to a gene; V was cut back by 5 bases and J by 7 bases. The CDR3 region is CSVQGQGAGTQYF. DNA of the CDR3: TGCAGCGTTCAGGGACAGGGGGCAGGGACCCAGTACTTC.

The gene calls are TRBV29-1 and TRBJ2-7, with D possibly being TRBD2 (5 bases). CDR1 is SQVTM, CDR2 ANQGSEA, per germline. V dropped 4 bases and J dropped 1 base, with 17 bases sitting between them. CDR3 length: 15 amino acids. CDR3 residues: CSVVVGGLQSYEQYF. CDR3 sequence (DNA): TGCAGCGTTGTCGTCGGCGGGCTTCAATCCTACGAGCAGTACTTC.

The chain uses TRBV5-4 and TRBJ1-4; possible D gene TRBD1, 6 bases. Germline values: CDR1 SGHNT, CDR2 YYREEE (reference sequence). The CDR3 spans 15 residues. V lost 2 bases and J 4 bases, leaving 12 bases between the germline ends. In nucleotides, the CDR3 is TGTGCCAGCAGCTTCGACAGGCGGGATAATGAAAAACTGTTTTTT. As protein: CASSFDRRDNEKLFF.

Here the CDR3 reads CASTDRSSYNEQFF. CDR3 sequence (DNA): TGTGCCAGCACCGACAGGAGCTCCTACAATGAGCAGTTCTTC. V usage is TRBV28 and J usage is TRBJ2-1, with D perhaps matching TRBD1 (6 bases). Germline CDR1 reads MDHEN; CDR2 reads SYDVKM. This CDR3 is 14 amino acids long. V gave up 7 bases and J gave up 0 bases, with 10 bases separating them.

This clone was observed once. J is TRBJ2-1 and V is TRBV7-9, with 10 bases aligning to TRBD2. From germline, CDR1 is SEHNR and CDR2 FQNEAQ (reference sequence). Trimming removed 7 bases from V and 6 bases from J; junction bases left unmatched: 9. The CDR3 is 15 amino acids. CDR3 nucleotide sequence: TGTGCCAGCATCGAATTAGCGGGAGGCACCAATGAGCAGTTCTTC. This encodes CASIELAGGTNEQFF. The complete variable domain, with remaining parts taken from reference TRBV7-9 and TRBJ2-1, reads DTGVSQNPRHKITKRGQNVTFRCDPISEHNRLYWYRQTLGQGPEFLTYFQNEAQLEKSRLLSDRFSAERPKGSFSTLEIQRTEQGDSAMYLCASIELAGGTNEQFFGPGTRLTVL.

V usage is TRBV6-1 and J usage is TRBJ2-7; 13 bases match TRBD2. This CDR3 region has 15 residues. V shed 8 bases, J shed 3 bases, and the junction held 7 bases outside the gene matches. The germline V gene has CDR1 MNHNS and CDR2 SASEGT. Written as DNA, the CDR3 is TGTGCCAGCGCGAGTCGGACTAGCGGGAGCTACGAGCAGTACTTC. Translation gives CASASRTSGSYEQYF.

The chain is built from TRBV7-2 and TRBJ1-5, with D unclear. V lost 2 bases and J lost 9, with 11 bases in between. CDR1 SGHTA and CDR2 FQGNSA come from the germline V gene. The CDR3 runs to 13 residues. The CDR3 sequence: CASSLSLTRPQHF. CDR3 nucleotides: TGTGCCAGCAGCTTATCCCTGACTCGGCCCCAGCATTTT. The full variable domain, completed using reference TRBV7-2 and TRBJ1-5, is GAGVSQSPSNKVTEKGKDVELRCDPISGHTALYWYRQSLGQGLEFLIYFQGNSAPDKSGLPSDRFSAERTGGSVSTLTIQRTQQEDSAVYLCASSLSLTRPQHFGDGTRLSIL.

This sequence joins TRBV5-6 and TRBJ2-7; TRBD2 matches 11 bases. Germline V lookup: CDR1 SGHDT, CDR2 YYEEEE. This CDR3 contains 17 residues. J gave up 3 bases and V 1 base, and 9 bases lay outside the gene matches. CDR3 loop: CASSLRRGLADHYEQYF. DNA of the CDR3: TGTGCCAGCAGCTTGAGGAGGGGACTAGCGGATCACTACGAGCAGTACTTC. The variable domain in full, with the rest retrieved from reference TRBV5-6 and TRBJ2-7, is DAGVTQSPTHLIKTRGQQVTLRCSPKSGHDTVSWYQQALGQGPQFIFQYYEEEERQRGNFPDRFSGHQFPNYSSELNVNALLLGDSALYLCASSLRRGLADHYEQYFGPGTRLTVT.

The chain couples TRBV2 to TRBJ2-1; 9 bases line up with TRBD2. V shed 5 bases and J 9 bases; nucleotides not matched to a gene: 17. The CDR3 is 17 residues long. Germline-derived CDR1 and CDR2 are SNHLY and FYNNEI. Here the CDR3 reads CASSSPYAGGPGIEQFF. The DNA of the CDR3 is TGTGCCAGCAGTTCTCCCTATGCGGGAGGGCCGGGGATTGAGCAGTTCTTC.

Comments on this clone: Other DNA sequences in the same sample also yield this CDR3. The rearrangement links TRBV28 to TRBJ1-1; the match to TRBD1 covers 7 bases. The CDR3 contains 14 residues. The germline CDR1 and CDR2 sequences are MDHEN and SYDVKM. V shed 6 bases, J shed 0 bases, and the junction held 4 bases outside the gene matches. The CDR3 nucleotides are TGTGCCAGCAGCACAGGGGAAATGAACACTGAAGCTTTCTTT. Translated: CASSTGEMNTEAFF.

As concerns this clone: Other DNA variants within this sample encode the same CDR3. The chain employs TRBV6-1 and TRBJ1-5, with D tentatively TRBD1 (5 bases). CDR1 MNHNS and CDR2 SASEGT come from the germline V gene. Trimming pared 5 bases from V and 0 bases from J, leaving 11 bases between. CDR3 length: 15 amino acids. CDR3 amino acids: CASSPGTDSNQPQHF. The CDR3 DNA is TGTGCCAGCAGTCCCGGGACGGATAGCAATCAGCCCCAGCATTTT.

The V and J genes are TRBV7-3 and TRBJ2-3; no firm D call. Germline-derived CDR1 and CDR2 are SGHTA and FQGTGA. The V gene lost 2 bases and the J gene lost 5 bases, with 8 bases spanning the gap. The CDR3 runs to 13 residues. The CDR3 nucleotides read TGTGCCAGCAGCTTAGGATCCGTAGATACGCAGTATTTT. Amino acid sequence: CASSLGSVDTQYF.

The chain couples TRBV5-6 to TRBJ2-7; D gene unclear. Germline loops: CDR1 SGHDT, CDR2 YYEEEE. CDR3 length: 15 residues. Trimming shortened V by 3 bases and J by 5 bases, and 18 bases separated the two germline ends. In nucleotides, the CDR3 is TGTGCCAGCAGCTGGATGATGGATATCTCGAACGAGCAGTACTTC. Amino acids: CASSWMMDISNEQYF.

CDR3 loop: CATSRPTMGYGYTF. Here the CDR3 DNA reads TGTGCCACCAGCAGACCCACAATGGGCTATGGCTACACCTTC. J is TRBJ1-2 and V is TRBV15, with D uncertain. CDR1 and CDR2 (germline): LNHNV, YYDKDF (reference sequence). V lost 2 bases and J 4 bases, leaving 11 bases between the germline ends. The CDR3 spans 14 residues.

This chain links TRBV7-2 with TRBJ2-7; D might be TRBD2 (6 bases). The CDR3 spans 13 residues. Germline V gene data show CDR1 as SGHTA and CDR2 as FQGNSA. Trimming took 2 bases from V and 6 from J, leaving 11 bases between them. The CDR3 bases are TGTGCCAGCAGCTTATGGGCGGGAACCGAGCAGTACTTC. Its translation: CASSLWAGTEQYF.

The chain joins TRBV9 to TRBJ2-3, with 14 bases fitting TRBD2. The V gene end was trimmed by 5 bases and the J gene end by 2 bases; junction bases not matched to a gene: 1. There are 15 residues in the CDR3. Looked up from germline, CDR1 is SGDLS and CDR2 is YYNGEE. In nucleotides, the CDR3 is TGTGCCAGCAGGACTAGCGGGAGGGCCACAGATACGCAGTATTTT. Translation: CASRTSGRATDTQYF.

The chain has TRBV7-2 and TRBJ1-1; unclear D gene. The CDR3 totals 13 residues. Trimming stripped 2 bases from V and 5 bases from J, with 9 bases between. Germline V gene sequence: CDR1 SGHTA, CDR2 FQGNSA. The CDR3 DNA sequence: TGTGCCAGCAGCTTAATATGGGGAACTGAAGCTTTCTTT. This sequence encodes CASSLIWGTEAFF.

The gene calls are TRBV7-2 and TRBJ1-2, with a possible D match to TRBD1 (6 bases). CDR1 and CDR2 (germline): SGHTA, FQGNSA. The CDR3 consists of 16 residues. Trimming took 4 bases from V and 4 from J, leaving 19 bases between them. CDR3 sequence: CASSSRAKQGGYGYTF. CDR3 DNA sequence: TGTGCCAGCAGCTCCCGCGCAAAACAGGGAGGCTATGGCTACACCTTC. The full variable domain, completed using reference TRBV7-2 and TRBJ1-2, is GAGVSQSPSNKVTEKGKDVELRCDPISGHTALYWYRQSLGQGLEFLIYFQGNSAPDKSGLPSDRFSAERTGGSVSTLTIQRTQQEDSAVYLCASSSRAKQGGYGYTFGSGTRLTVV.

The chain employs TRBV7-6 and TRBJ2-7, with D tentatively TRBD1 or TRBD2 (5 bases each). The V end lost 5 bases, the J end lost 1 base, and 15 bases lay between the germline ends. The CDR3 is 15 residues long. Germline V gene data show CDR1 as SGHVS and CDR2 as FNYEAQ. CDR3 nucleotide sequence: TGTGCCAGCAGCCCGAAAACTGGGGGTTCCTACGAGCAGTACTTC. This translates into CASSPKTGGSYEQYF.

This chain links TRBV10-3 with TRBJ2-1; 8 positions match TRBD1. Germline V gives CDR1 ENHRY, CDR2 SYGVKD. The V segment lost 8 bases and the J segment 2 bases; nucleotides outside the gene matches: 14. The CDR3 spans 17 residues. This CDR3 is CAIGAQGASEAYNEQFF. In DNA form, the CDR3 reads TGTGCCATCGGAGCCCAGGGGGCATCAGAGGCCTACAATGAGCAGTTCTTC.

The chain's CDR3 is CASSFSTGQSAEDTEAFF. The CDR3 coding sequence is TGTGCCAGCAGCTTTTCCACGGGACAGTCGGCCGAGGACACTGAAGCTTTCTTT. The chain has TRBV12-1 and TRBJ1-1; the table's D call of TRBD1 was not tested on the DNA. TRBV12-1 constitutes a pseudogene. CDR3 length equals 18 residues.

V usage is TRBV6-5 and J usage is TRBJ2-7; tentatively, D is TRBD2 (5 bases). There are 15 residues in the CDR3. Trimming removed 6 bases at V and 2 bases at J, with 17 bases between. Germline V gives CDR1 MNHEY, CDR2 SVGAGI. The CDR3 spells CASSRLDGRAYEQYF. For the CDR3, the DNA is TGTGCCAGCAGCCGACTGGACGGGCGGGCCTACGAGCAGTACTTC.

V is TRBV14 and J is TRBJ1-3, with D perhaps TRBD1 (6 bases). The V gene's germline CDR1 is SGHDN and CDR2 FVKESK. Trimming removed 5 bases from V and 2 bases from J, with 10 bases in between. This CDR3 spans 14 amino acids. CDR3 region: CASSAHRAGNTIYF. The CDR3 nucleotides are TGTGCCAGCAGCGCCCACAGGGCTGGAAACACCATATATTTT.

The genes are TRBV5-8 and TRBJ2-4; 10 positions match TRBD1. V lost 0 bases to trimming and J lost 0 bases; unmatched junction nucleotides: 9. CDR1 is SGHTS and CDR2 is YDEGEE in the germline V gene. This CDR3 is built from 19 residues. This chain's CDR3 is CASSLVIGTGVLAKNIQYF. CDR3 in DNA: TGTGCCAGCAGCTTGGTTATCGGGACAGGGGTGTTAGCCAAAAACATTCAGTACTTC.

The genes are TRBV5-4 and TRBJ1-2; D remains unclear. The V gene lost 2 bases and the J gene lost 4 bases, with 12 bases spanning the gap. Germline V lookup: CDR1 SGHNT, CDR2 YYREEE (reference sequence). The CDR3 is 14 amino acids. CDR3 sequence (DNA): TGTGCCAGCAGCTTCCGAGCGGCAGGCTATGGCTACACCTTC. Its protein is CASSFRAAGYGYTF.

The chain combines TRBV28 with TRBJ1-4; D perhaps matches TRBD1 (6 bases). The germline V gene encodes CDR1 MDHEN and CDR2 SYDVKM. This CDR3 has 14 residues. V was cut by 3 bases and J by 7 bases, with 12 bases left in between. The CDR3 spells CASSFGRGGEKLFF. The DNA for the CDR3 is TGTGCCAGCAGTTTCGGCAGGGGAGGTGAAAAACTGTTTTTT. Variable domain in full (rest from reference TRBV28 and TRBJ1-4): DVKVTQSSRYLVKRTGEKVFLECVQDMDHENMFWYRQDPGLGLRLIYFSYDVKMKEKGDIPEGYSVSREKKERFSLILESASTNQTSMYLCASSFGRGGEKLFFGSGTQLSVL.

The V gene is TRBV19, the J gene TRBJ2-4; 15 bases line up with TRBD2. CDR3 length equals 19 residues. CDR1 and CDR2 (germline): LNHDA, SQIVND (reference sequence). Trimming cost V 6 bases and J 1 base; bases outside gene matches: 10. The CDR3 DNA sequence: TGTGCCAGTAGACCCGGGACTAGCGGGAGGCGGGGGGCCAAAAACATTCAGTACTTC. This codes for CASRPGTSGRRGAKNIQYF.

In its sample, this clone was seen once. The gene calls are TRBV2 and TRBJ2-3; D possibly corresponds to TRBD2 (6 bases). The CDR3 runs 16 residues. CDR1 and CDR2 (germline): SNHLY, FYNNEI. Trimming pared 3 bases from V and 2 bases from J, leaving 15 bases between. As DNA, the CDR3 is TGTGCCAGCAGTGAGGAGGACTATTCTATCACAGATACGCAGTATTTT. It codes for CASSEEDYSITDTQYF.